The clone carrying this TCR beta chain was observed once. This CDR3 is 13 amino acids long. V was clipped by 3 bases and J by 6 bases, with 9 bases between them. These data come from a study of blood T cell repertoires in COVID-19. Across the study: COVID-19 samples collected from the United States, Italy and Spain covered acute and convalescent phases.

Participants reported their clinical history, and cohort assignment relied on those reports. Assay used: immunoSEQ multiplex PCR; TCRdb lists only in-frame clones, some missing. In the table there are 250,000 to 300,000 clones, about four fifths of which are singletons. The chain joins TRBV12-3 or TRBV12-4 to TRBJ2-1; D is undetermined. This receptor was identified in a man aged 35-49 years who had been exposed to COVID-19. Material: PBMCs or T cells enriched from blood (not recorded which). CDR3 region: CASSFRSPNEQFF. In DNA form, the CDR3 reads TGTGCCAGCAGTTTTCGGAGTCCCAATGAGCAGTTCTTC.